These 5 T cell receptor beta chains share one sample of origin, sequenced in a study of blood T cells in healthy people across ages. Then a second PCR, running about 6 to 11 cycles, was carried out with a sample-barcoded 5' primer and a J-beta primer mix. TCRdb used MiXCR to reprocess the 5' RACE reads, holding one entry per CDR3 protein. Of 1.5 million to 2 million distinct CDR3 sequences in the sample, about 30% were seen once. The sample consisted of blood. The receptors stem from a woman aged 25 to 39 in good health.

Concerning this clonotype: Its ends do not fully match the called genes, so a read error is possible. The CDR3 here is CVSSSQLGSPYEQYF. In DNA form, the CDR3 reads TGTGTCAGCAGTTCCCAATTGGGGTCCCCTTACGAGCAGTACTTC. The rearrangement links TRBV6-2 or TRBV6-3 to TRBJ2-7, with D unclear. Germline V gene data show CDR1 as MNHEY and CDR2 as SVGEGT. The CDR3 length is 15 residues.

The V call is TRBV29-1, the J call TRBJ1-4; TRBD1 aligns across 7 bases. Germline CDR1 reads SQVTM; CDR2 reads ANQGSEA. This CDR3 contains 14 residues. After removal of 3 bases from V and 7 bases from J, the junction contained 8 bases not matched to a gene. CDR3 DNA sequence: TGCAGCGTTGATAAAGGGGGCGCGGGTGAAAAACTGTTTTTT. It is translated as CSVDKGGAGEKLFF. Complete variable domain (other parts from reference TRBV29-1 and TRBJ1-4): SAVISQKPSRDICQRGTSLTIQCQVDSQVTMMFWYRQQPGQSLTLIATANQGSEATYESGFVIDKFPISRPNLTFSTLTVSNMSPEDSSIYLCSVDKGGAGEKLFFGSGTQLSVL.

This clonotype was seen a single time. At one boundary the junction diverges from the germline segment, which might be a read error. This chain links TRBV7-2 with TRBJ2-3; TRBD2 aligns across 10 bases. Germline V lookup: CDR1 SGHTA, CDR2 FQGNSA. CDR3 length: 14 amino acids. CDR3 region: CASSVSGRSDMQYF. In nucleotides, the CDR3 is TGTGCCAGCAGCGTTAGCGGGAGGTCAGATATGCAGTATTTT. The entire variable domain, with the rest obtained from reference TRBV7-2 and TRBJ2-3, is as follows: GAGVSQSPSNKVTEKGKDVELRCDPISGHTALYWYRQSLGQGLEFLIYFQGNSAPDKSGLPSDRFSAERTGGSVSTLTIQRTQQEDSAVYLCASSVSGRSDMQYFGPGTRLTVL.

This chain links TRBV2 with TRBJ2-3, with D maybe TRBD2 (6 bases). The V and J ends lost 4 bases and 3 bases respectively, with 14 bases between them. The CDR3 runs to 15 residues. Germline V gene data show CDR1 as SNHLY and CDR2 as FYNNEI. Here the CDR3 DNA reads TGTGCCAGCAGTGTGGAGGGTCAAGGAACAGATACGCAGTATTTT. It translates to CASSVEGQGTDTQYF.

This clonotype was recorded only once. V gene TRBV20-1 combines with J gene TRBJ2-5, with 7 bases matching TRBD1. With the DNA end fitting TRBJ2-7 better, the J assignment may be wrong. This CDR3 is built from 15 residues. Germline loops: CDR1 DFQATT, CDR2 SNEGSKA (reference sequence). DNA of the CDR3: TGCAGTGCTGGTGACAGGGTCACTTTGGGCTACGAGCAGTACTTC. Protein: CSAGDRVTLGYEQYF.